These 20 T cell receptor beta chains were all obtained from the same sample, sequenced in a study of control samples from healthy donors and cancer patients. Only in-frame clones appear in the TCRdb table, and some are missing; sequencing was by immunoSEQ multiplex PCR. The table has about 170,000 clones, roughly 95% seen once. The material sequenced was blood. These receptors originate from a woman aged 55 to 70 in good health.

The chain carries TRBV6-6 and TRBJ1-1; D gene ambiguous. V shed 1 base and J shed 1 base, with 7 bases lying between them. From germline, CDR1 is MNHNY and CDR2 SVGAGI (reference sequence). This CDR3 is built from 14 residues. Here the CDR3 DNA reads TGTGCCAGCAGTTACTACGGGCAGAACACTGAAGCTTTCTTT. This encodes CASSYYGQNTEAFF.

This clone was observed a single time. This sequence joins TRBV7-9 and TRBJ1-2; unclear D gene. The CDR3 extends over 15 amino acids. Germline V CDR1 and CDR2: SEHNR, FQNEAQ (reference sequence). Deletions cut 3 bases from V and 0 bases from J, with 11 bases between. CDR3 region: CASSFDQRSNYGYTF. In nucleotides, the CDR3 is TGTGCCAGCAGCTTTGATCAACGCTCTAACTATGGCTACACCTTC.

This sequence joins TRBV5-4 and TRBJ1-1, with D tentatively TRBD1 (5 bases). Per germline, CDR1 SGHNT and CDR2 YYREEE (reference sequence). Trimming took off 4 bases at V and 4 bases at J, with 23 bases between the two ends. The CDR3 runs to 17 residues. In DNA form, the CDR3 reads TGTGCCAGCAGCCGTGGGGCAGGCGGTAGGTTGGGCACTGAAGCTTTCTTT. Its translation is CASSRGAGGRLGTEAFF. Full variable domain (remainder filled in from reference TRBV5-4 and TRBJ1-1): ETGVTQSPTHLIKTRGQQVTLRCSSQSGHNTVSWYQQALGQGPQFIFQYYREEENGRGNFPPRFSGLQFPNYSSELNVNALELDDSALYLCASSRGAGGRLGTEAFFGQGTRLTVV.

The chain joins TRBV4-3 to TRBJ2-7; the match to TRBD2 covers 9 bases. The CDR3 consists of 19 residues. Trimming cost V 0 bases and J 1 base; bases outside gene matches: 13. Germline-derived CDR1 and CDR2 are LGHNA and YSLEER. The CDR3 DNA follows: TGCGCCAGCAGCCAAGAAGTTAGCGGGGGACCCACAACATCCTACGAGCAGTACTTC. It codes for CASSQEVSGGPTTSYEQYF.

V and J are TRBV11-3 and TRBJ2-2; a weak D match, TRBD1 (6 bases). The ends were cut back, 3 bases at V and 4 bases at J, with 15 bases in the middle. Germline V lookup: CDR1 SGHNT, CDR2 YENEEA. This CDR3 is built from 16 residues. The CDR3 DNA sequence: TGTGCCAGCAGCTTTAGGCGGACAGATGGCACCGGGGAGCTGTTTTTT. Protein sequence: CASSFRRTDGTGELFF.

In DNA form, the CDR3 reads TGTGCCAGCAGAGTCCGTCGGACAGGGGAGACTGAAGCTTTCTTT. This encodes CASRVRRTGETEAFF. The gene calls are TRBV6-5 and TRBJ1-1; 9 bases are a match to TRBD1. V shed 6 bases, J shed 5 bases, and the junction held 10 bases outside the gene matches. Per the germline V gene, CDR1 is MNHEY and CDR2 is SVGAGI. The CDR3 length is 15 residues.

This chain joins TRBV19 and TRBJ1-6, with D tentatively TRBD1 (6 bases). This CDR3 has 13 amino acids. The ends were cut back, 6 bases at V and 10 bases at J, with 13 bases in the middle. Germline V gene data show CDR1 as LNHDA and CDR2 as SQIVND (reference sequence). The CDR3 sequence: CASRNRAVSPLHF. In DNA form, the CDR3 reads TGTGCCAGTAGAAACAGGGCAGTCTCACCCCTCCACTTT.

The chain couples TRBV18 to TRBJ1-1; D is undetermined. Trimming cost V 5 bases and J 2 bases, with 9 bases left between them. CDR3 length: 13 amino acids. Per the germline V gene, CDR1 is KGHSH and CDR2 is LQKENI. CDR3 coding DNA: TGTGCCAGCTCATCCCAATCTAACACTGAAGCTTTCTTT. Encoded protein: CASSSQSNTEAFF.

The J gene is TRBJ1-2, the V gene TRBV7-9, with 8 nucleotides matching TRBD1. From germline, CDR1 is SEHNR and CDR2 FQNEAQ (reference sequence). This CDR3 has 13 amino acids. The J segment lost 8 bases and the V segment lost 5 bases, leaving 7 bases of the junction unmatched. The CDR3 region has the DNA TGTGCCAGCAGCCGACAGGGGCCTGGGGGCTACACCTTC. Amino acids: CASSRQGPGGYTF.

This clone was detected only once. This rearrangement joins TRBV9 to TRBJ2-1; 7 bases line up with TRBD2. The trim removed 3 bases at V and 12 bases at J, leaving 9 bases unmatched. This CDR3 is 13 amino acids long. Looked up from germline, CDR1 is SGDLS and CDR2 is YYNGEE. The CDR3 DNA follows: TGTGCCAGCAGCGCACCCCCTTGGGAGGGGCAGTTCTTC. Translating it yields CASSAPPWEGQFF.

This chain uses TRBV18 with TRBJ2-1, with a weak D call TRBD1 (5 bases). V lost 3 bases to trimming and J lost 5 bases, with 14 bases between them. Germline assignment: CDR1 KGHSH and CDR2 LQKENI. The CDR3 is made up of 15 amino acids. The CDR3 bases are TGTGCCAGCTCACCCTCCTTACCAGGGAACAATGAGCAGTTCTTC. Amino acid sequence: CASSPSLPGNNEQFF. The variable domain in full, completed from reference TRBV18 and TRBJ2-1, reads NAGVMQNPRHLVRRRGQEARLRCSPMKGHSHVYWYRQLPEEGLKFMVYLQKENIIDESGMPKERFSAEFPKEGPSILRIQQVVRGDSAAYFCASSPSLPGNNEQFFGPGTRLTVL.

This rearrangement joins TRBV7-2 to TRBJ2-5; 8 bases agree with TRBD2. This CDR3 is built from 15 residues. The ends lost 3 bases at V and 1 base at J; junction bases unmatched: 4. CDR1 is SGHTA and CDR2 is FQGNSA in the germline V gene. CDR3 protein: CASSFTSGPQETQYF. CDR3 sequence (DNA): TGTGCCAGCAGCTTCACTAGCGGCCCCCAAGAGACCCAGTACTTC.

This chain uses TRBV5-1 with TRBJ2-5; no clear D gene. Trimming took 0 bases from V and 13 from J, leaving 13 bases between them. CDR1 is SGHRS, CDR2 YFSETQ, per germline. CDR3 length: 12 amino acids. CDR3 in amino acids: CASSLEQVVWYF. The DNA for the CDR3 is TGCGCCAGCAGCTTGGAGCAAGTCGTGTGGTACTTC.

The CDR3 DNA sequence: TGCGCCAGCAGTCAAGGGTTTCGGGTCCCCTCTAGCACCGGGGAGCTGTTTTTT. As protein: CASSQGFRVPSSTGELFF. The chain employs TRBV23-1 and TRBJ2-2; no clear D gene. TRBV23-1 is recorded as an ORF, its role being uncertain. The CDR3 covers 18 residues. V lost 2 bases to trimming and J lost 4 bases, with 20 bases between them.

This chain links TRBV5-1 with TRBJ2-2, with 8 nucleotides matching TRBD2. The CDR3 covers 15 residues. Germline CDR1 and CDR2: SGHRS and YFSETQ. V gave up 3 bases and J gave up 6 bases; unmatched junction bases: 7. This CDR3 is CASSSLAATPGELFF. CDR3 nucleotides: TGCGCCAGCAGCTCACTAGCGGCGACACCCGGGGAGCTGTTTTTT.

The CDR3 nucleotides are TGTGCCAGCAGCGGCCTTCATTCACCCCTCCACTTT. It is translated as CASSGLHSPLHF. The rearrangement links TRBV9 to TRBJ1-6; D is unclear. This CDR3 contains 12 residues. Germline lookup yields CDR1 SGDLS and CDR2 YYNGEE. Deletions cut 3 bases from V and 8 bases from J, with 6 bases between.

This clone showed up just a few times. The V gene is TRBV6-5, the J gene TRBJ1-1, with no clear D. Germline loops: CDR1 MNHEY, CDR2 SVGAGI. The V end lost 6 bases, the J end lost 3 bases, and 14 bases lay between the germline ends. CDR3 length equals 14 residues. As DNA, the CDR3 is TGTGCCAGCAGAGCTCGGGGTACGTACACTGAAGCTTTCTTT. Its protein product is CASRARGTYTEAFF.

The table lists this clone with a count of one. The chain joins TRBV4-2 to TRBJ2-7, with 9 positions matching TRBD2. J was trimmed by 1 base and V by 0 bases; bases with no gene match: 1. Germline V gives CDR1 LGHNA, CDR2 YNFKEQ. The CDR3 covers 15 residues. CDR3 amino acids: CASSQDSGRSYEQYF. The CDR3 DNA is TGTGCCAGCAGCCAAGACAGCGGGAGGTCCTACGAGCAGTACTTC.

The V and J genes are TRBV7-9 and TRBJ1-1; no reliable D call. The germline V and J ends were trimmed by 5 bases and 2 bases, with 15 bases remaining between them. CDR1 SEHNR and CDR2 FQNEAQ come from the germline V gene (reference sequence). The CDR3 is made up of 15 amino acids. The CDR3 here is CASSPTRARNTEAFF. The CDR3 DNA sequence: TGTGCCAGCAGCCCGACTAGGGCCCGAAACACTGAAGCTTTCTTT.

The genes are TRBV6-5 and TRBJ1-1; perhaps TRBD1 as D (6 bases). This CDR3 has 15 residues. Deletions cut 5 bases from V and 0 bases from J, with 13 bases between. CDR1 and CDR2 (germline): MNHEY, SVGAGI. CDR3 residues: CASSLRTALNTEAFF. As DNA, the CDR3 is TGTGCCAGCAGTCTCCGGACAGCTCTGAACACTGAAGCTTTCTTT.